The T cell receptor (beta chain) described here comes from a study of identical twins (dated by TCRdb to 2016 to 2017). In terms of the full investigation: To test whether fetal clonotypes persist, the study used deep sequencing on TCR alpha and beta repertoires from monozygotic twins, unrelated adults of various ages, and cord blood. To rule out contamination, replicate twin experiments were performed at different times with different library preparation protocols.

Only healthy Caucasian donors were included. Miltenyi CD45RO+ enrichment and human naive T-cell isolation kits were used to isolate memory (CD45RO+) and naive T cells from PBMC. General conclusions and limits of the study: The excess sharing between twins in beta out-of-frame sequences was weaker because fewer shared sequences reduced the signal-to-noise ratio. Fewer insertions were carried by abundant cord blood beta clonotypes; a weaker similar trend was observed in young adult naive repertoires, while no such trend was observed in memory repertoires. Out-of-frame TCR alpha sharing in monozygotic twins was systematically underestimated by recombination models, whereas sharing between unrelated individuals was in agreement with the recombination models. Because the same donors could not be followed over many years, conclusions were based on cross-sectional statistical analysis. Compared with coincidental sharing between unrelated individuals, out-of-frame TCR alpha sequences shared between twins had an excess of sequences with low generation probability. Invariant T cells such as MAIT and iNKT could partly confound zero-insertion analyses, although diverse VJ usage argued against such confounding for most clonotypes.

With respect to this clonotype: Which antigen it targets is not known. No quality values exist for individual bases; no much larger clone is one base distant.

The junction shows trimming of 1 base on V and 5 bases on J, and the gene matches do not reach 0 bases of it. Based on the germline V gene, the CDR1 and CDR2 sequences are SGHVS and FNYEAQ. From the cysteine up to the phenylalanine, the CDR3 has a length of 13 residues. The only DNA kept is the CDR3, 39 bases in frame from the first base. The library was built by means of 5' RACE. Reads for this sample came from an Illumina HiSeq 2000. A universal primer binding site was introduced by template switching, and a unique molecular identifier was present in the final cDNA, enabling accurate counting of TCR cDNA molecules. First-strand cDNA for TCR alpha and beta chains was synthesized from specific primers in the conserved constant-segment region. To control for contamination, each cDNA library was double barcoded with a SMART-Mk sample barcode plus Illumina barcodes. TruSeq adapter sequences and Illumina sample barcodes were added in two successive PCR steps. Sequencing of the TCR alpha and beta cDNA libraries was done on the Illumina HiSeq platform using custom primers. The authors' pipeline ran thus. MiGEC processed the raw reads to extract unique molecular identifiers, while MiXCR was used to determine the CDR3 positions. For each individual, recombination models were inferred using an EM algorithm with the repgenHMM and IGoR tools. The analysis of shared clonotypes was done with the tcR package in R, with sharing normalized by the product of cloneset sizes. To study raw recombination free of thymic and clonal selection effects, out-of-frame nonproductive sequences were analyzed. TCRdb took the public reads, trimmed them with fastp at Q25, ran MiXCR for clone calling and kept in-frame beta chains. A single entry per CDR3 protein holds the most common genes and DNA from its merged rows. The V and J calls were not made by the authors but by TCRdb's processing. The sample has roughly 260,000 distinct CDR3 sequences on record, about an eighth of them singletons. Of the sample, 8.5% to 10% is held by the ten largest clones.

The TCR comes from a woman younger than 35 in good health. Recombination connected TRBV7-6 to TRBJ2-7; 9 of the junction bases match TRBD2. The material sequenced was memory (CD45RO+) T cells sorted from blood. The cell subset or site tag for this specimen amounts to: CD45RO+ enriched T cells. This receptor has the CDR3 CASSLGLADEQYF. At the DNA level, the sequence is TGTGCCAGCAGCTTAGGACTAGCGGACGAGCAGTACTTC.